Listed below are T cell receptor beta chains from one sample, sequenced in a study of shared clonotypes between healthy human individuals. Clones were read by immunoSEQ multiplex PCR, and TCRdb kept only the in-frame ones, dropping some. This sample has over a million clones, with about 80% found just once. Sequenced sample: memory CD4+ T cells from PBMCs. All receptors come from a man aged 18 to 35 in good health. Some clones in this sample may be carry-over from other donors' samples. Both conserved end residues are trimmed from each CDR3. Not every row has a clone size; where given, it reads once, few, many or a size class.

length,J,size,V,CDR3
12,TRBJ2-7,NA,TRBV5-8,ASSRGLSRYEQY
14,TRBJ1-1,NA,TRBV6-6,ASSGTAGDGRGEAF
11,TRBJ2-2,NA,TRBV5-1,ASSGVNTGELF
14,TRBJ2-7,NA,TRBV11-3,ASSPGGQGAGHEQY
12,TRBJ2-5,NA,TRBV19,ASSQGQTIETQY
11,TRBJ1-1,NA,TRBV7-8,ASSPTLPTEAF
12,TRBJ2-1,NA,TRBV5-1,ASSPVPPTNEQF
12,TRBJ1-2,NA,TRBV10-3,AISEGTANYGYT
13,TRBJ2-5,NA,TRBV5-1,ASSLRDRGQETQY
11,TRBJ2-3,NA,TRBV5-4,ASSLGGTDTQY
12,TRBJ1-2,NA,TRBV5-4,ASSYGQGNYGYT
14,TRBJ2-2,NA,TRBV4-3,ASSQVSGRGTGELF
9,TRBJ1-1,NA,TRBV30,AWSVLGGAF
13,TRBJ1-5,few,TRBV4-1,ASSQAGQVGMPQH
10,TRBJ1-2,NA,TRBV19,ASSMTNYGYT
11,TRBJ2-7,NA,TRBV7-5,VRSFPRAYEQY
12,TRBJ1-1,NA,TRBV7-2,ASSSRGGMTEAF
14,TRBJ2-1,NA,TRBV7-9,ASSLTGGSSYNEQF
13,TRBJ1-5,NA,TRBV7-2,ASSLGGAYSQPQH
13,TRBJ2-2,once,TRBV6-5,ASSRPGVSTGELF
12,TRBJ2-7,NA,TRBV6-5,ASSVAGSSYEQY
13,TRBJ1-6,NA,TRBV28,ASSSETGMNSPLH
15,TRBJ2-3,NA,TRBV5-1,ASSLDGLAGRTDTQY
12,TRBJ2-1,NA,TRBV6-5,ASSFAGVDNEQF
11,TRBJ2-3,NA,TRBV7-9,ASSLLSPDTQY
9,TRBJ1-1,NA,TRBV20-1,SACRETEAF
13,TRBJ1-1,NA,TRBV7-9,ASSRGDRQNTEAF
10,TRBJ1-1,NA,TRBV30,AWQPRELEAF
12,TRBJ1-3,NA,TRBV30,AWNVGFSGNTIY
14,TRBJ1-5,NA,TRBV6-6,ASSPGQGNSNQPQH